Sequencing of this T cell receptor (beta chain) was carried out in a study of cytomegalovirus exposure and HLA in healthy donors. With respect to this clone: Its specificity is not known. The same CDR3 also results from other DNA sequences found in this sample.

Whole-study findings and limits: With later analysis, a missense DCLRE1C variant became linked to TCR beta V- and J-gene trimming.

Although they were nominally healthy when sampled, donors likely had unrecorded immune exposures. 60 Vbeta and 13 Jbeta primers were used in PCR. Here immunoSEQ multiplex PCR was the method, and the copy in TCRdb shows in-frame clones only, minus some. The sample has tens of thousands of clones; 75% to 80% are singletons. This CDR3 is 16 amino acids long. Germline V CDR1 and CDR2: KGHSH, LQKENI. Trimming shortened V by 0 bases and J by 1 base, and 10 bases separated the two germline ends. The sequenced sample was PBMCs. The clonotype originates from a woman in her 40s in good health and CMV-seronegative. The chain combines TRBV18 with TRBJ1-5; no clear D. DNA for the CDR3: TGTGCCAGCTCACCACCTTCTACTTCCAGCAATCAGCCCCAGCATTTT. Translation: CASSPPSTSSNQPQHF.